The source of this TCR beta chain is a study of control samples from healthy donors and cancer patients. Libraries were prepared by immunoSEQ multiplex PCR; TCRdb keeps only in-frame clonotypes and omits some of them. The sample records about 77,000 clones, around 94% being singletons. V was clipped by 3 bases and J by 7 bases; unmatched bases: 14. CDR1 and CDR2 (germline): KGHSH, LQKENI. The CDR3 spans 17 residues. This sequence was found in a woman in her fifties or sixties in good health. The chain recombines TRBV18 with TRBJ2-5; 10 nucleotides align to TRBD1. Sequenced sample: blood. CDR3 region: CASSPRGETGGVVTQYF. The CDR3 region has the DNA TGTGCCAGCTCACCTCGGGGCGAGACAGGGGGCGTTGTGACCCAGTACTTC.